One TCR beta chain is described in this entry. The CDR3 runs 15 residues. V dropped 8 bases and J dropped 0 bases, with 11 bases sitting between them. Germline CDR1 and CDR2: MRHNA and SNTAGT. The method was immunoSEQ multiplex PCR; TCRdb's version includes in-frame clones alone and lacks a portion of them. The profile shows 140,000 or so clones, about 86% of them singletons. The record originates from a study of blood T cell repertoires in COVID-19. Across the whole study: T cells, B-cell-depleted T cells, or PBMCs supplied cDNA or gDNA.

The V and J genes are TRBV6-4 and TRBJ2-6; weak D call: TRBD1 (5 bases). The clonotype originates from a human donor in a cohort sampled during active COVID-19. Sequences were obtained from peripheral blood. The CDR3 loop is CASSPQGSGANVLTF. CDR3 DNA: TGTGCCAGCTCACCCCAGGGCTCTGGGGCCAACGTCCTGACTTTC.